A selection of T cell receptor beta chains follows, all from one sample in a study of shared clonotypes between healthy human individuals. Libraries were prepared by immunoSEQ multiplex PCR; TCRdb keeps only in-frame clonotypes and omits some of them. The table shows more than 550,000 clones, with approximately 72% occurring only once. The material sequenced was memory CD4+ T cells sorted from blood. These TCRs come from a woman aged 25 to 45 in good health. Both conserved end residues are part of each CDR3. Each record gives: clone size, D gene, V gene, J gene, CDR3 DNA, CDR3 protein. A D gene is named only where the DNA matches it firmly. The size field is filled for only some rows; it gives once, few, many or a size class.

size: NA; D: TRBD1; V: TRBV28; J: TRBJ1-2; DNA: TGTGCCAGCAGTTTAAATCGGTTGACAGGGGCTGGCTACACCTTC; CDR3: CASSLNRLTGAGYTF
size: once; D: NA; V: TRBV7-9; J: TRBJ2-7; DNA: TGTGCCAGCAGCAAGGACCGAAACTCCTACGAGCAGTACTTC; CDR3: CASSKDRNSYEQYF
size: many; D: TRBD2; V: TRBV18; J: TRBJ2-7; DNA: TGTGCCAGCTCACCCGCGGGGGGGGGACTACTGGTTCGGGAGCAGTACTTC; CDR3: CASSPAGGGLLVREQYF
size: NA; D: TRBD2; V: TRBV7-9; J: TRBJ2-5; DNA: TGTGCCAGCAGCTGGGGGACTAGCGGGGGAGAGACCCAGTACTTC; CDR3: CASSWGTSGGETQYF
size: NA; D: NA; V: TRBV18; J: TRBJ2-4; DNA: TGTGCCAGCTCACCACCGTGGGCCAAAAACATTCAGTACTTC; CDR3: CASSPPWAKNIQYF
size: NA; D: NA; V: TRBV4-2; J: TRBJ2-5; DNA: TGTGCCAGCAGCCAAGACGTCAGAAAAGAGACCCAGTACTTC; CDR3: CASSQDVRKETQYF
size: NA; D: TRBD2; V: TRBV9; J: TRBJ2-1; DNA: TGTGCCAGCAGCCCCCGGACTAGTTTCAATGAGCAGTTCTTC; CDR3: CASSPRTSFNEQFF
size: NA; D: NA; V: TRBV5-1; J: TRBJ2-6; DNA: TGCGCCAGCAGTATCGGCGGCCAAAGGTCAGGAGCCAACGTCCTGACTTTC; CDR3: CASSIGGQRSGANVLTF
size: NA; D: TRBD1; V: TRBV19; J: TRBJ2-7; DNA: TGTGCCAGTAGTTTGGACAGGGCGTTGACCTACGAGCAGTACTTC; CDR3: CASSLDRALTYEQYF
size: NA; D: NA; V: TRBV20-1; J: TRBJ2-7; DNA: TGCAGTGCTAAGACAGCCTACGAGCAGTACTTC; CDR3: CSAKTAYEQYF
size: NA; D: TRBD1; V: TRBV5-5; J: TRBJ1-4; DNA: TGTGCCAGCAGCACATGGACAGGGGACGATGAAAAACTGTTTTTT; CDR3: CASSTWTGDDEKLFF
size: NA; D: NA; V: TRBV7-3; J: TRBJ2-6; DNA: TGTGCCAGCAGCCTGGGAGCCAACGTCCTGACTTTC; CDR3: CASSLGANVLTF
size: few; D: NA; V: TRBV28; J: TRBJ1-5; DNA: TGTGCCAGCAGTTTTCAACGGGGATCAGGGCCCCAGCATTTT; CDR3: CASSFQRGSGPQHF
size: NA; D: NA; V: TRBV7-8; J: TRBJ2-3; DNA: TGTGCCAGCAGCCATAGCGGAACTAGCACAGATACGCAGTATTTT; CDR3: CASSHSGTSTDTQYF
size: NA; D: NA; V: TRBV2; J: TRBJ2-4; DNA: TGTGCCAGCAGTCCCCTCCGGGATGTAAACATTCAGTACTTC; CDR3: CASSPLRDVNIQYF
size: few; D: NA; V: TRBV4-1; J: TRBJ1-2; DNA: TGCGCCAGCAGCCAAGAATCCGGGGCTAACTATGGCTACACCTTC; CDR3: CASSQESGANYGYTF
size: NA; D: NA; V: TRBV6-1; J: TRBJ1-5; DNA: TGTGCCAGCAGCATTGTCACCGGGCAGCCCCAGCATTTT; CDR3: CASSIVTGQPQHF
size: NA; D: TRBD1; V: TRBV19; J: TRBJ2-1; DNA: TGTGCCAGTAGTACGGGACAGGGGGTCAATGAGCAGTTCTTC; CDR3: CASSTGQGVNEQFF
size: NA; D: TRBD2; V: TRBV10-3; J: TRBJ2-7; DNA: TGTGCCATCAGGACTAGCGGCTACGAGCAGTACTTC; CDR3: CAIRTSGYEQYF
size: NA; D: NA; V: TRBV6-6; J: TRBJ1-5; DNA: TGTGCCACGCAGGAGTCGACAGGCAATCAGCCCCAGCATTTT; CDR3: CATQESTGNQPQHF
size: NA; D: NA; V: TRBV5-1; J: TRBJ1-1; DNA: TGCGCCAGCAGCTTACCTGACAGAGACTTCGTAGAAGCTTTCTTT; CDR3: CASSLPDRDFVEAFF
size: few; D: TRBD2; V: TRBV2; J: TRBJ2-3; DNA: TGTGCCAGCATTGCGGGAGTCAGCACAGATACGCAGTATTTT; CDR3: CASIAGVSTDTQYF
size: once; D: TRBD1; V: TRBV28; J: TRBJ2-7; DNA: TGTGCCAGCAGTTCCCCGGGACAGGGTGGACCTTCCTACGAGCAGTACTTC; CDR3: CASSSPGQGGPSYEQYF
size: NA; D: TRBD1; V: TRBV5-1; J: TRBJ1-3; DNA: TGCGCCAGCAGCTCACGGGGACAGGGTAAAGGAAACACCATATATTTT; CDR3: CASSSRGQGKGNTIYF
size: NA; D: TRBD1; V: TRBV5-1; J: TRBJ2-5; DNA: TGCGCCAGCAGCTTGATTGGGACAGGGGGAGAGACCCAGTACTTC; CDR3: CASSLIGTGGETQYF
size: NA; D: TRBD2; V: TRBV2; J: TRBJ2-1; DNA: TGTGCCAGCAGAATAACTAGCGGAGACTACAATGAGCAGTTCTTC; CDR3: CASRITSGDYNEQFF
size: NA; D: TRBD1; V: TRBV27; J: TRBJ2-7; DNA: TGTGCCAGCAGTAGGACAGGGGGGATCTACGAGCAGTACTTC; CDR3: CASSRTGGIYEQYF
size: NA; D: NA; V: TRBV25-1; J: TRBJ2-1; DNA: TGTGCCAGCAGTGACCCCGACAGGCCCCCCTACAATGAGCAGTTCTTC; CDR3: CASSDPDRPPYNEQFF